This TCR beta chain originates from a study of blood T cell repertoires in COVID-19 (dated by TCRdb to 2020 to 2021). Study-level background: Samples covering the acute and convalescent phases of COVID-19 were provided by collaborators in the United States, Italy and Spain. The material from the prospective study consisted of cDNA or gDNA derived from T cells, B-cell-depleted T cells, or PBMCs. Sample metadata almost always included a de-identified subject ID, COVID-19 status, age in years and sex. Where available, HLA class I and class II types were taken from metadata supplied by the sample provider and were not determined by assay-based typing. The repertoires were made available in a free public database intended to serve as a resource for research on the immune response to SARS-CoV-2. Subjects who had been exposed to COVID-19, were actively infected with it, or had recovered from it provided the deeply sampled blood TCRbeta repertoires that made up the dataset. Samples came from the ongoing ImmuneRACE study (first 160 participants) plus 1,254 subjects from 6 global collaborators.

The immunoSEQ Assay, a bias-controlled multiplex PCR, was used to amplify TCRbeta CDR3 regions from genomic DNA. On the study's bioinformatics: Nucleated cell counts per sample were estimated from amplification of reference gene primers within the assay. Sequence reads were collapsed and filtered to measure the absolute abundance of every unique TCRbeta CDR3 rearrangement. For each sample, productive Simpson clonality was calculated as the square root of Simpson's diversity index across productive rearrangements. In its TCRdb copy, this immuneACCESS table keeps in-frame sequences only and misses some clones. Where compared with another copy, unresolved V genes explain less than half of these, and the others have no known cause. V, J and clone size are those of that table, while D and trimming were read from the DNA. The sample profile shows about 210,000 clones; 80% to 90% of them were found once. The biggest ten clones account for roughly 8% of the sample.

Turning to this clone: It lacks a known antigen. Base qualities are not at hand, and no much larger clone is one base apart.

Collaborating institutions collected whole blood in K2EDTA tubes following their own protocols. Collaborator samples were shipped for TCRbeta analysis as frozen whole blood, isolated PBMCs, or DNA extracted from either sample type. What the work shows at the level of the full study, not this receptor alone: The amount of clinical and demographic metadata varied by source and participant and was provided uncurated.

V loses 7 bases, J loses 4 bases, and the germline ends lie 20 bases apart. The CDR1 and CDR2 encoded by the germline V gene are MDHEN and SYDVKM. The CDR3 has 15 amino acids, counting the end cysteine and phenylalanine. The sequence is cut down to CDR3 DNA, 45 bases in frame from base 1. This TCR came from a woman in her 50s with acute or convalescent COVID-19. Input material: peripheral blood. The chain joins TRBV28 to TRBJ2-7, with a weak D call of TRBD1 (6 bases match). The CDR3 protein sequence reads: CASTRPRARGYEQYF. The DNA sequence is as follows: TGTGCCAGCACCCGTCCCCGGGCCAGGGGTTACGAGCAGTACTTC.